These 22 T cell receptor beta chains originate from one sample sequenced in a study of CD8 T cells in ankylosing spondylitis. TCRdb fed the 5' RACE reads into MiXCR, producing one record per CDR3 protein. The data contain 30,000 to 45,000 distinct CDR3 sequences, 13% of them singletons. Sample: synovial fluid, either unsorted or a sorted T cell fraction (not recorded which). These receptors came from a male donor with ankylosing spondylitis.

This clonotype was seen a few times. The chain couples TRBV5-1 to TRBJ2-3; 9 nucleotides align to TRBD2. V lost 0 bases to trimming and J lost 6 bases; unmatched junction nucleotides: 5. The CDR3 loop spans 15 amino acids. Looked up from germline, CDR1 is SGHRS and CDR2 is YFSETQ. CDR3 sequence reads: CASSLVAGATDTQYF. As DNA, the CDR3 is TGCGCCAGCAGCTTGGTAGCGGGAGCGACGGATACGCAGTATTTT.

This clonotype was seen a few times. The chain uses TRBV12-3 or TRBV12-4 and TRBJ2-3; possible D gene TRBD2, 7 bases. The V gene lost 5 bases and the J gene lost 8 bases, with 14 bases spanning the gap. The CDR3 is 13 amino acids. The CDR3 is CASSPRGAGTQYF. For the CDR3, the DNA is TGTGCCAGCAGTCCACGGGGGGCAGGTACGCAGTATTTT.

This clonotype was seen at least ten times. The J gene is TRBJ2-5, the V gene TRBV7-9; D unresolved. Germline assignment: CDR1 SEHNR and CDR2 FQNEAQ (reference sequence). The V gene lost 7 bases and the J gene lost 2 bases, with 11 bases spanning the gap. This CDR3 comprises 13 residues. The CDR3: CASTQRSQETQYF. CDR3 DNA sequence: TGTGCCAGCACCCAGCGATCTCAAGAGACCCAGTACTTC.

This clonotype was recorded at least ten times. This chain links TRBV4-2 with TRBJ2-6; D gene ambiguous. The V gene lost 4 bases and the J gene lost 4 bases, with 14 bases spanning the gap. The length of the CDR3 is 16 residues. Per germline, CDR1 LGHNA and CDR2 YNFKEQ. The CDR3 nucleotides are TGTGCCAGCAGCCCCGTGATTGGGCTAGGGGCCAACGTCCTGACTTTC. Protein: CASSPVIGLGANVLTF.

This clonotype was counted a single time. The chain carries TRBV24-1 and TRBJ2-5; D uncertain. The CDR3 is 14 amino acids. V was shortened by 1 base and J by 2 bases, with 7 bases between the two germline ends. Germline V gene sequence: CDR1 KGHDR, CDR2 SFDVKD. The CDR3 nucleotides read TGTGCCACCAGTGATTTTGGCCAGCAAGAGACCCAGTACTTC. As protein: CATSDFGQQETQYF.

This clonotype was recorded a few times. The chain links TRBV7-9 to TRBJ1-6, with a possible D match to TRBD1 (6 bases). The length of the CDR3 is 14 residues. CDR1 is SEHNR, CDR2 FQNEAQ, per germline (reference sequence). The V end was cut by 5 bases, the J end by 6 bases, with 11 bases between. Written as DNA, the CDR3 is TGTGCCAGCAGCCCACTGGACAGTAATTCACCCCTCCACTTT. Translating it yields CASSPLDSNSPLHF.

A few counts support this clonotype. The J gene is TRBJ2-7, the V gene TRBV20-1; a possible D gene is TRBD1 (6 bases). CDR1 and CDR2 from the germline V gene are DFQATT and SNEGSKA (reference sequence). The V end lost 1 base, the J end lost 6 bases, and 13 bases lay between the germline ends. The CDR3 extends over 13 amino acids. The DNA for the CDR3 is TGCAGTGCTAGAGTCCCTTCAGGGGTCGAGCAGTACTTC. Translation: CSARVPSGVEQYF.

The sample holds many counts of this clonotype. This chain joins TRBV3-1 and TRBJ2-1, with 14 nucleotides matching TRBD2. Germline V gene sequence: CDR1 LGHDT, CDR2 YNNKEL (reference sequence). Losses at the gene ends were 0 bases for V and 6 bases for J; bases not matched to a gene: 16. CDR3 length equals 21 residues. CDR3 protein: CASSQDKYHSGLAGVCNEQFF. CDR3 nucleotide sequence: TGTGCCAGCAGCCAAGACAAGTACCACTCGGGACTAGCGGGAGTCTGCAATGAGCAGTTCTTC.

This clonotype was recorded a few times. The chain couples TRBV12-3 or TRBV12-4 to TRBJ2-7, with TRBD2 identical over 9 bases. The CDR3 runs 14 residues. V was clipped by 3 bases and J by 7 bases; unmatched bases: 7. CDR3 amino acids: CASSFGGRAEEQYF. The CDR3 nucleotides read TGTGCCAGCAGTTTTGGCGGGAGGGCGGAAGAGCAGTACTTC.

This clonotype was seen more than once but under ten times. The V gene is TRBV7-9, the J gene TRBJ2-5; tentative D call: TRBD1 (6 bases). V was cut by 5 bases and J by 0 bases, with 10 bases left in between. Per germline, CDR1 SEHNR and CDR2 FQNEAQ (reference sequence). The CDR3 runs 14 residues. CDR3 sequence reads: CASSPGTYQETQYF. The CDR3 DNA is TGTGCCAGCAGCCCAGGGACATACCAAGAGACCCAGTACTTC.

V gene TRBV19 combines with J gene TRBJ2-2; weak D call: TRBD1 (6 bases). Looked up from germline, CDR1 is LNHDA and CDR2 is SQIVND (reference sequence). V dropped 3 bases and J dropped 2 bases, with 10 bases sitting between them. This CDR3 contains 15 residues. The CDR3 bases are TGTGCCAGTAGTATTTCACAGGGTAACACCGGGGAGCTGTTTTTT. Its translation: CASSISQGNTGELFF.

This clonotype has a handful of counts. The chain carries TRBV4-3 and TRBJ2-7; TRBD1 matches 9 bases. Germline V gene lookup returns CDR1 LGHNA and CDR2 YSLEER. The CDR3 consists of 18 residues. With V trimmed by 1 base and J by 2 bases, 12 bases remained unmatched. CDR3 DNA: TGCGCCAGCAGCCAAGGGGAATCTGGGACAGGGATCCCCTACGAGCAGTACTTC. Translating it yields CASSQGESGTGIPYEQYF.

CDR3 loop: CASSLGGSYGYTF. As DNA, the CDR3 is TGTGCCAGCAGCTTAGGGGGATCCTATGGCTACACCTTC. This rearrangement joins TRBV11-2 to TRBJ1-2; the D is unclear. V was cut by 1 base and J by 4 bases, with 7 bases left in between. The CDR3 extends over 13 amino acids. CDR1 is SGHAT and CDR2 is FQNNGV in the germline V gene. Using reference TRBV11-2 and TRBJ1-2 for the parts outside the CDR3, the full variable domain is EAGVAQSPRYKIIEKRQSVAFWCNPISGHATLYWYQQILGQGPKLLIQFQNNGVVDDSQLPKDRFSAERLKGVDSTLKIQPAKLEDSAVYLCASSLGGSYGYTFGSGTRLTVV.

V gene TRBV29-1 combines with J gene TRBJ2-1; D unresolved. V lost 4 bases and J lost 0, with 13 bases in between. CDR1 is SQVTM and CDR2 is ANQGSEA in the germline V gene. The CDR3 extends over 15 amino acids. CDR3: CSVAGLVSSYNEQFF. The CDR3 DNA sequence: TGCAGCGTTGCCGGGCTAGTTAGCTCCTACAATGAGCAGTTCTTC.

The V call is TRBV15, the J call TRBJ2-3; unclear D gene. V lost 4 bases, J lost 3 bases, and 8 bases lay in between. Germline values: CDR1 LNHNV, CDR2 YYDKDF (reference sequence). The CDR3 contains 13 residues. CDR3: CATSKIQTDTQYF. The CDR3 region has the DNA TGTGCCACCAGCAAGATACAAACAGATACGCAGTATTTT.

Here the CDR3 reads CASSQDSGGRSETQYF. The CDR3 DNA sequence: TGTGCCAGCAGCCAAGATTCTGGGGGGCGGTCGGAGACCCAGTACTTC. The rearrangement uses TRBV14 and TRBJ2-5; D tentatively reads TRBD1 or TRBD2 (6 bases each). The germline V and J ends were trimmed by 0 bases and 5 bases, with 16 bases remaining between them. The CDR3 spans 16 residues. Germline CDR1 is SGHDN and CDR2 is FVKESK.

This clonotype was detected ten times or more. V usage is TRBV6-1 and J usage is TRBJ2-7; D may correspond to TRBD1 or TRBD2 (5 bases each). This CDR3 contains 13 residues. Germline CDR1 is MNHNS and CDR2 is SASEGT. V was shortened by 5 bases and J by 6 bases, with 14 bases between the two germline ends. The CDR3 loop reads CASSTGTLGEQYF. The CDR3, as DNA: TGTGCCAGCAGTACCGGGACCCTTGGCGAGCAGTACTTC.

This chain uses TRBV5-1 with TRBJ2-1, with 7 nucleotides matching TRBD2. The CDR3 has 17 amino acids. The V segment lost 4 bases and the J segment 0 bases; nucleotides outside the gene matches: 10. The germline CDR1 and CDR2 sequences are SGHRS and YFSETQ. CDR3 nucleotides: TGCGCCAGCAGCGCCCTCCTAGCGGCGAGCTCCTACAATGAGCAGTTCTTC. Translated: CASSALLAASSYNEQFF.

This clonotype was observed a handful of times. CDR3 in DNA: TGTGCCAGCAGCTCCGACCGGGACAACGCCTACGAGCAGTACTTC. Its translation is CASSSDRDNAYEQYF. The rearrangement joins TRBV7-9 to TRBJ2-7; weak D call: TRBD1 (6 bases). The CDR3 is made up of 15 amino acids. The germline V gene encodes CDR1 SEHNR and CDR2 FQNEAQ (reference sequence). Trimming left V 4 bases short and J 2 bases short, with 15 bases between.

This clonotype has a count of ten or more. The chain employs TRBV15 and TRBJ2-3; 12 bases align to TRBD2. The CDR3 extends over 15 amino acids. In germline, CDR1 is LNHNV, CDR2 YYDKDF (reference sequence). Trimming took 4 bases from V and 4 from J; bases not matched to a gene: 3. As DNA, the CDR3 is TGTGCCACCAGCACTAGCGGGGGGGCCGCAGATACGCAGTATTTT. It yields the protein CATSTSGGAADTQYF.

This clonotype has ten or more counts. CDR3 nucleotides: TGTGCCACCAGTGGGGGTTTTGGGACAGCCGCTAACTATGGCTACACCTTC. Protein product: CATSGGFGTAANYGYTF. The chain carries TRBV24-1 and TRBJ1-2; the match to TRBD1 covers 7 bases. The V gene end was trimmed by 5 bases and the J gene end by 0 bases; junction bases not matched to a gene: 11. The CDR3 is made up of 17 amino acids. The germline V gene encodes CDR1 KGHDR and CDR2 SFDVKD.

As to this clonotype: The junction departs from germline at one end; a sequencing error may be responsible. V is TRBV7-9 and J is TRBJ2-7; TRBD1 is a possible D gene (5 bases). The CDR3 loop spans 13 amino acids. Germline-derived CDR1 and CDR2 are SEHNR and FQNEAQ (reference sequence). CDR3 DNA sequence: TGTGCCAGCAGTCCCAGGGCCACCTACCAGCAGTACTTC. Protein: CASSPRATYQQYF.